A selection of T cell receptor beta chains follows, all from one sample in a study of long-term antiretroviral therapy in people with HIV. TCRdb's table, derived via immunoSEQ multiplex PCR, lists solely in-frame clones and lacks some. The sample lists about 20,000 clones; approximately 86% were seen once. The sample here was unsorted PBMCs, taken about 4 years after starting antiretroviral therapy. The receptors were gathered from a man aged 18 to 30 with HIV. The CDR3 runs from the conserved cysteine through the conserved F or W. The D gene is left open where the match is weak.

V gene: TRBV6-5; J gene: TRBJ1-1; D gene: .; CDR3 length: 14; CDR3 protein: CASRRGFRNTEAFF
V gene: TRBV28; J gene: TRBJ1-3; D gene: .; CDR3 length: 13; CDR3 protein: CASSSGGGNTIYF
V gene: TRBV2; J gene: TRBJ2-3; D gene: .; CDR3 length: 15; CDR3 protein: CASNLGAGSTDTQYF
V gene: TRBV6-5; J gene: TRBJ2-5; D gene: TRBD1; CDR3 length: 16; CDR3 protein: CASSYTPGQGRETQYF
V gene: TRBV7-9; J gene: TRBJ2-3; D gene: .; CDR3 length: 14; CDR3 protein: CASSLNGGTDTQYF
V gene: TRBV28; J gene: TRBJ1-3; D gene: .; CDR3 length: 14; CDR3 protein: CASSLWGSGNTIYF
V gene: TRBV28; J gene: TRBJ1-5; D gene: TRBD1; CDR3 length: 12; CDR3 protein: CASDRASQPQHF
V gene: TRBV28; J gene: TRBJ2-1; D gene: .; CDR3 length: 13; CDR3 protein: CASSLEGYNEQFF
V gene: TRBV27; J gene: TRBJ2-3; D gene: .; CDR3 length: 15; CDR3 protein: CASSKGDGLPGTQYF
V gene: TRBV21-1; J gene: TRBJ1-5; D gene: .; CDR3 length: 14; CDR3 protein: CASISWRQNQPQHF
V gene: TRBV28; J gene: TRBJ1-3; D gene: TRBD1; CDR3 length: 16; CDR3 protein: CASSPRDRVSGNTIYF
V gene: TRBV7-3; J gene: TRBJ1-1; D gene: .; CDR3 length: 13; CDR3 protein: CASSFAGITEAFF
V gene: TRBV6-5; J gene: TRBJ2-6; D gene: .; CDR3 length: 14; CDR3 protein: CASKQGGGANVLTF
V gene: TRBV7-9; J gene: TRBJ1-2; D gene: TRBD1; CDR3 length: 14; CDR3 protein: CASTFTGQAVGYTF
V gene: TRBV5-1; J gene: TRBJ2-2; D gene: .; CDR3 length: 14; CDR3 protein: CASSFDQGTGELFF
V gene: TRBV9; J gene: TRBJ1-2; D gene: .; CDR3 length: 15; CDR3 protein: CASSVGWTVNYGYTF
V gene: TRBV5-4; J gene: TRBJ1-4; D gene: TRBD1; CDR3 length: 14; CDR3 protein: CASSPDRGGEKLFF
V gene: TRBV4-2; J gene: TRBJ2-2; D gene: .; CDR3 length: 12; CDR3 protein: CASSQKYHELFF
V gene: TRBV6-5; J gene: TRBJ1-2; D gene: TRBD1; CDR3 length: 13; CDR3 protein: CATRDRDYPGYTF
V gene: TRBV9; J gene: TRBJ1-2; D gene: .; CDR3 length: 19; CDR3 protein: CASSFSPDLIRQDSYGYTF
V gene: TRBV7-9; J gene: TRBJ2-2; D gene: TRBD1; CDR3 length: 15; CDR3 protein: CASTNPGQGTGELFF
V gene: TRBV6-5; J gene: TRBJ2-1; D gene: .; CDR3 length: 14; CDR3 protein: CASSYRPTGWEQFF
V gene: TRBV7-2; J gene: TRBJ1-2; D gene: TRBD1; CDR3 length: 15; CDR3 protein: CASSFLGQGGGGYTF
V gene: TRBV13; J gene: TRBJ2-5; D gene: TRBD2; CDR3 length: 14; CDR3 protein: CASSFTGGLETQYF
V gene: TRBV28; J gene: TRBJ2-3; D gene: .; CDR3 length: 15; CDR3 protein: CASSLPSGGGGTQYF
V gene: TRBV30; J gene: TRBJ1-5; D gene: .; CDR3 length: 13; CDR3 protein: CAWSTDGNQPQHF
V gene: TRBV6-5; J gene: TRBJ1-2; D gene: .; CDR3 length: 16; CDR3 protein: CASSYSSRDPTPGYTF
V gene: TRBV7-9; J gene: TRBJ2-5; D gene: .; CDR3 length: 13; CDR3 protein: CASSPGQRETQYF